This T cell receptor (beta chain) is from a study of blood T cell repertoires in COVID-19. This clone was seen a handful of times. Sequencing was performed with immunoSEQ multiplex PCR; in TCRdb, only in-frame clones are kept and a portion is missing. The sample shows 400,000 to 550,000 clones, around nine tenths of them seen only once. This receptor was obtained from a woman aged 18-29 years with acute COVID-19. The source material was PBMCs or T cells enriched from blood (not recorded which).

Here the CDR3 DNA reads TGTGCCTGGAGGCCACTAGCGGGGAACACCGGGGAGCTGTTTTTT. It codes for CAWRPLAGNTGELFF. The rearrangement links TRBV30 to TRBJ2-2, with 9 bases matching TRBD2. CDR3 length equals 15 residues. From germline, CDR1 is GTSNPN and CDR2 SVGIG (reference sequence). Trimming took 3 bases from V and 1 from J; bases not matched to a gene: 3. Together with reference TRBV30 and TRBJ2-2, the CDR3 gives the full variable domain: SQTIHQWPATLVQPVGSPLSLECTVEGTSNPNLYWYRQAAGRGLQLLFYSVGIGQISSEVPQNLSASRPQDRQFILSSKKLLLSDSGFYLCAWRPLAGNTGELFFGEGSRLTVL.